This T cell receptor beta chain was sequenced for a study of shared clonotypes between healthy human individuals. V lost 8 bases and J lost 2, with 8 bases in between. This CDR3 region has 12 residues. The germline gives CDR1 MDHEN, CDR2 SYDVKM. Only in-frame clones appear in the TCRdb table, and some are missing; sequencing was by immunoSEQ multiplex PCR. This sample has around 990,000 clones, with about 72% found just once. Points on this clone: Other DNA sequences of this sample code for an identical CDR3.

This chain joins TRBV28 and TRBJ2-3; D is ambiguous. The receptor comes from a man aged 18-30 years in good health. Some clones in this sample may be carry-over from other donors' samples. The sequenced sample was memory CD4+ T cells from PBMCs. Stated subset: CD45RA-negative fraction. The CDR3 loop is CASSLTTDTQYF. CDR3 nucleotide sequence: TGTGCCAGCTCACTGACCACAGATACGCAGTATTTT.